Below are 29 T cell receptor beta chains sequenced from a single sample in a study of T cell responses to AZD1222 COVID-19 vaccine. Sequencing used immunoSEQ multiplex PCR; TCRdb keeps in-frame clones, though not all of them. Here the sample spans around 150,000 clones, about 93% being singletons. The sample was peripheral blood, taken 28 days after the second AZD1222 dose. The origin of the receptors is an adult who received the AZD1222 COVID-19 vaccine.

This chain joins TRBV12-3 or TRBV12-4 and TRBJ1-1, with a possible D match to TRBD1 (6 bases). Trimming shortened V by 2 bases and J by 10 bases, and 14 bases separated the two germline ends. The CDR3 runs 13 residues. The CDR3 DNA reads TGTGCCAGCAGTTTATCGCAGGGGCTCAGAGCTTTCTTT. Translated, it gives CASSLSQGLRAFF.

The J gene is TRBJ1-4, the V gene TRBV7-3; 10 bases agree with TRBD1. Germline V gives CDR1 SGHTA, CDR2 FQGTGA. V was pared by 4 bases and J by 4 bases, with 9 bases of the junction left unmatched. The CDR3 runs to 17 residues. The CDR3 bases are TGTGCCAGCAGCTCGCCCGAAGGGACAGGGGTTAATGAAAAACTGTTTTTT. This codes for CASSSPEGTGVNEKLFF.

CDR3 sequence: CASSLQGAHYGNTIYF. Here the CDR3 DNA reads TGTGCCAGCAGCCTCCAGGGGGCGCATTATGGAAACACCATATATTTT. The chain recombines TRBV5-6 with TRBJ1-3, with TRBD1 matching 8 bases. The CDR3 is 16 amino acids. CDR1 and CDR2 (germline): SGHDT, YYEEEE. Trimming at V came to 4 bases and at J to 3 bases, leaving 9 bases not matched to a gene.

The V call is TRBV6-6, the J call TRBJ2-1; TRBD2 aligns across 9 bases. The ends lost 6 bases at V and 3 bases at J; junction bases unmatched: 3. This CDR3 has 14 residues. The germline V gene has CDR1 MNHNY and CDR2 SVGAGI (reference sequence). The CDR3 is CASRIAGDYNEQFF. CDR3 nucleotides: TGTGCCAGCAGGATAGCGGGGGACTACAATGAGCAGTTCTTC.

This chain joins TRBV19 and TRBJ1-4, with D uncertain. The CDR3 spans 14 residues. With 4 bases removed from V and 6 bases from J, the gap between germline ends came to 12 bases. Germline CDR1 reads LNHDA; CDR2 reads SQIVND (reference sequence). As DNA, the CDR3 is TGTGCCAGTAGTAACCGGGTTGGAGATGAAAAACTGTTTTTT. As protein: CASSNRVGDEKLFF. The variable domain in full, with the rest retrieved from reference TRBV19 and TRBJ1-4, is DGGITQSPKYLFRKEGQNVTLSCEQNLNHDAMYWYRQDPGQGLRLIYYSQIVNDFQKGDIAEGYSVSREKKESFPLTVTSAQKNPTAFYLCASSNRVGDEKLFFGSGTQLSVL.

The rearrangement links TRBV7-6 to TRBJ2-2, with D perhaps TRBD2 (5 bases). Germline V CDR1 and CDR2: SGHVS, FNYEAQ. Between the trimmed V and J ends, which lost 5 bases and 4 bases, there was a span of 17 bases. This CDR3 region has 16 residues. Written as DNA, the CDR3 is TGTGCCAGCAGCGCGATTGAGCCTGAGGGCACCGGGGAGCTGTTTTTT. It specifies CASSAIEPEGTGELFF.

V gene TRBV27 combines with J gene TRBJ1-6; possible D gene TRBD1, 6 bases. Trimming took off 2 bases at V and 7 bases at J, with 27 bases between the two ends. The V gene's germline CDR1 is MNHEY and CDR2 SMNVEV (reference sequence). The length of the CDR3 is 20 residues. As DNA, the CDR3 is TGTGCCAGCAGTTTAACCCCCCCGGGGGCGGTTGGAGAAAGGAATTCACCCCTCCACTTT. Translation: CASSLTPPGAVGERNSPLHF.

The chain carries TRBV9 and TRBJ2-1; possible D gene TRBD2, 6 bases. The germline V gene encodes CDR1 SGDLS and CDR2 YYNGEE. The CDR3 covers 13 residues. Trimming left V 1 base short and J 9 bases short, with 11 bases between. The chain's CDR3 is CASSVSGVSEQFF. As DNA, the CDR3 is TGTGCCAGCAGCGTATCGGGGGTAAGTGAGCAGTTCTTC.

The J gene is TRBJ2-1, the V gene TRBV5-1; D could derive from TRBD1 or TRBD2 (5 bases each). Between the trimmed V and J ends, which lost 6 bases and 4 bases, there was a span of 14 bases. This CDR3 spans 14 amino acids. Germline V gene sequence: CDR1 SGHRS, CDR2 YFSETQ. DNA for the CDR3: TGCGCCAGCATTGGGGGATCGACTTACAATGAGCAGTTCTTC. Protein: CASIGGSTYNEQFF.

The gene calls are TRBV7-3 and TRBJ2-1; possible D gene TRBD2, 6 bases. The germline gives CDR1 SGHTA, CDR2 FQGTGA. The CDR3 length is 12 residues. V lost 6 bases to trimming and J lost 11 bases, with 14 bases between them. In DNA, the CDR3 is TGTGCCAGCAGATCCTCGGGAGTTCAGCAGTTCTTC. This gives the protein CASRSSGVQQFF.

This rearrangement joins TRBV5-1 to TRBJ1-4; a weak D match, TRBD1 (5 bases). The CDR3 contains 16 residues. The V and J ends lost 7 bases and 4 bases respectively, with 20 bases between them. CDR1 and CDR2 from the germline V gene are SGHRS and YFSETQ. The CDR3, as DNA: TGCGCCAGCGGTGTAGGGACCGTCTATGGTAATGAAAAACTGTTTTTT. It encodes CASGVGTVYGNEKLFF.

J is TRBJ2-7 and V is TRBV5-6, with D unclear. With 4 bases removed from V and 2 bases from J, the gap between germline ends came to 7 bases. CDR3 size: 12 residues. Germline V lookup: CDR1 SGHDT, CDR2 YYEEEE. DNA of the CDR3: TGTGCCAGCAGCCGCATCCCCTACGAGCAGTACTTC. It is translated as CASSRIPYEQYF. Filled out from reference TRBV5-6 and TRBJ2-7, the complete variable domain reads DAGVTQSPTHLIKTRGQQVTLRCSPKSGHDTVSWYQQALGQGPQFIFQYYEEEERQRGNFPDRFSGHQFPNYSSELNVNALLLGDSALYLCASSRIPYEQYFGPGTRLTVT.

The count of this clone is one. The CDR3 protein is CASSSIATNEKLFF. The CDR3 bases are TGTGCCAGCAGTTCGATTGCAACTAATGAAAAACTGTTTTTT. This sequence joins TRBV27 and TRBJ1-4; the D is unclear. Germline loops: CDR1 MNHEY, CDR2 SMNVEV (reference sequence). V shed 4 bases and J shed 0 bases, with 6 bases lying between them. CDR3 size: 14 residues. The full variable domain, completed using reference TRBV27 and TRBJ1-4, is EAQVTQNPRYLITVTGKKLTVTCSQNMNHEYMSWYRQDPGLGLRQIYYSMNVEVTDKGDVPEGYKVSRKEKRNFPLILESPSPNQTSLYFCASSSIATNEKLFFGSGTQLSVL.

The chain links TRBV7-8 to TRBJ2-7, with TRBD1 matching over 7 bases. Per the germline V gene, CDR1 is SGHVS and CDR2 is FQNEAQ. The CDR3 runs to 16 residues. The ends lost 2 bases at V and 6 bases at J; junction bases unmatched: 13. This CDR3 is CASSLIQTGRRAEQYF. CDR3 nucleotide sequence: TGTGCCAGCAGCTTAATCCAGACAGGGCGACGGGCCGAGCAGTACTTC.

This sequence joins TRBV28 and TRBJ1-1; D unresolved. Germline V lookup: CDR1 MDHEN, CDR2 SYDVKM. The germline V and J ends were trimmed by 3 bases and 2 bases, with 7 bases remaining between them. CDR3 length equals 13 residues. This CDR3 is CASSFRANTEAFF. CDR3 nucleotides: TGTGCCAGCAGTTTTAGGGCCAACACTGAAGCTTTCTTT. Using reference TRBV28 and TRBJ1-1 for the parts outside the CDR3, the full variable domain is DVKVTQSSRYLVKRTGEKVFLECVQDMDHENMFWYRQDPGLGLRLIYFSYDVKMKEKGDIPEGYSVSREKKERFSLILESASTNQTSMYLCASSFRANTEAFFGQGTRLTVV.

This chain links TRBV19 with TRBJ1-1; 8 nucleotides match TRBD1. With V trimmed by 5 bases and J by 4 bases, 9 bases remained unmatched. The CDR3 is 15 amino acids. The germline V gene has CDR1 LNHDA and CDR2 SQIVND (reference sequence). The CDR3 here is CASSPGTGGGTEAFF. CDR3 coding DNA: TGTGCCAGTAGTCCTGGGACAGGCGGGGGCACTGAAGCTTTCTTT.

The CDR3 region has the DNA TGTGCCAGCAGCTTAACTAGCGGGGAAACGAATGAGCAGTTCTTC. The encoded protein is CASSLTSGETNEQFF. The chain is built from TRBV5-4 and TRBJ2-1; 10 bases fit TRBD2. This CDR3 region has 15 residues. J gave up 7 bases and V 2 bases, and 6 bases lay outside the gene matches. Germline V lookup: CDR1 SGHNT, CDR2 YYREEE (reference sequence).

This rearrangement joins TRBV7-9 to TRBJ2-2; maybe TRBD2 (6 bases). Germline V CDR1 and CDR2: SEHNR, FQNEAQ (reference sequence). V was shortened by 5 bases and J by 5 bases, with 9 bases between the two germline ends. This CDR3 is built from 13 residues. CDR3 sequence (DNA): TGTGCCAGCAGCCCTGGGAGGACCGGGGAGCTGTTTTTT. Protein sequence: CASSPGRTGELFF.

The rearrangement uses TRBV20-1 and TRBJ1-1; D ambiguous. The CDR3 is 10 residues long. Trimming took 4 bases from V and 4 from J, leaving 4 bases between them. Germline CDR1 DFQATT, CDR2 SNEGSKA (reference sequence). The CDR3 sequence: CSATPTEAFF. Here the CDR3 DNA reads TGCAGTGCTACCCCCACTGAAGCTTTCTTT.

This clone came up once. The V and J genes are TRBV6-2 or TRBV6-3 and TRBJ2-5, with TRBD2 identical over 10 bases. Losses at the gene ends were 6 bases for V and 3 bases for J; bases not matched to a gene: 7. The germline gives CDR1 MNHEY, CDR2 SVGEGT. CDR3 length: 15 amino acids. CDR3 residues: CASSTAGGPEETQYF. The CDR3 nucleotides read TGTGCCAGCAGCACAGCGGGAGGGCCGGAAGAGACCCAGTACTTC.

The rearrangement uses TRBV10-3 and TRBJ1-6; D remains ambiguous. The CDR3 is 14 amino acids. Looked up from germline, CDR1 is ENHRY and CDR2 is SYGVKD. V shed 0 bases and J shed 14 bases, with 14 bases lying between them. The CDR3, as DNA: TGTGCCATCAGTGAGTCGAAACCAGGAGATTCCCTCCACTTT. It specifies CAISESKPGDSLHF.

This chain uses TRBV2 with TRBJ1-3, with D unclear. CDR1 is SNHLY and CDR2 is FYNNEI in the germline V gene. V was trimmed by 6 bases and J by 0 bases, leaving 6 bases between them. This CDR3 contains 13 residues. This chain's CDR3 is CASRQGSGNTIYF. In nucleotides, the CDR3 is TGTGCCAGCAGACAAGGCTCTGGAAACACCATATATTTT.

The CDR3 DNA reads as TGTGCCAGCAGTCCTTGGGGGCCTAATGAAAAACTGTTTTTT. This gives the protein CASSPWGPNEKLFF. J is TRBJ1-4 and V is TRBV5-5, with D possibly being TRBD1 (6 bases). V was shortened by 5 bases and J by 3 bases, with 11 bases between the two germline ends. Germline V gene lookup returns CDR1 SGHKS and CDR2 YYEKEE (reference sequence). The CDR3 covers 14 residues. Complete variable domain (other parts from reference TRBV5-5 and TRBJ1-4): DAGVTQSPTHLIKTRGQQVTLRCSPISGHKSVSWYQQVLGQGPQFIFQYYEKEERGRGNFPDRFSARQFPNYSSELNVNALLLGDSALYLCASSPWGPNEKLFFGSGTQLSVL.

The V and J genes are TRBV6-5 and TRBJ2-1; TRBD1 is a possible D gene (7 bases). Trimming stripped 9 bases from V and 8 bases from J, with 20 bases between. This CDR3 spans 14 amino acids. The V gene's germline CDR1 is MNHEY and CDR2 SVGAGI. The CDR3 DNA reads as TGTGCCAGGAAACAGGGGACTTTAGGGGATGAGCAGTTCTTC. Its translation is CARKQGTLGDEQFF.

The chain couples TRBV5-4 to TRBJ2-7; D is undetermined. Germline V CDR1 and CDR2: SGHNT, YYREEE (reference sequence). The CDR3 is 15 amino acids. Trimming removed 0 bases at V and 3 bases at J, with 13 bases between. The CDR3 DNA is TGTGCCAGCAGCTTGGCCGTTGGGTACGTCTACGAGCAGTACTTC. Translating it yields CASSLAVGYVYEQYF.

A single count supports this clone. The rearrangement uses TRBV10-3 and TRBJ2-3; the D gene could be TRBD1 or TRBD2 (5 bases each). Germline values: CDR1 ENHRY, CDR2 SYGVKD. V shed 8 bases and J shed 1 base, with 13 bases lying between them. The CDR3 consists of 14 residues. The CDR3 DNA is TGTGCCATCCTTTCAGGGCGGGGCACAGATACGCAGTATTTT. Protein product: CAILSGRGTDTQYF.

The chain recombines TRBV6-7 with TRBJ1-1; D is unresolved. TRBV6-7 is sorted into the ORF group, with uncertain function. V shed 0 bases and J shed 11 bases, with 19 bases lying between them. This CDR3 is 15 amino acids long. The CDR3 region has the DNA TGTGCCAGCAGTTACTCTTATTGTGGGGAAATGTTTGCTTTCTTT. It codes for CASSYSYCGEMFAFF.

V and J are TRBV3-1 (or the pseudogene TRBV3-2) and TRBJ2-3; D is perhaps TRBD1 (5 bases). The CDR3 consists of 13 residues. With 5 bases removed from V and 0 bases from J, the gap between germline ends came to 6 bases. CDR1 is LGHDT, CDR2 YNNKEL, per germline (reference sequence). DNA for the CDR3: TGTGCCAGCAGCGGGGCTAGCACAGATACGCAGTATTTT. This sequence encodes CASSGASTDTQYF.

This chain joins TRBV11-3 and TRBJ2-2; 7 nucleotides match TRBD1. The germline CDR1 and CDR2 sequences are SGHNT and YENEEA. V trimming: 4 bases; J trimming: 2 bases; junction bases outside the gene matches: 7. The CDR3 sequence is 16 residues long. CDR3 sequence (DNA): TGTGCCAGCAGCTCTCGGGCAGGGGGTAACACCGGGGAGCTGTTTTTT. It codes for CASSSRAGGNTGELFF.